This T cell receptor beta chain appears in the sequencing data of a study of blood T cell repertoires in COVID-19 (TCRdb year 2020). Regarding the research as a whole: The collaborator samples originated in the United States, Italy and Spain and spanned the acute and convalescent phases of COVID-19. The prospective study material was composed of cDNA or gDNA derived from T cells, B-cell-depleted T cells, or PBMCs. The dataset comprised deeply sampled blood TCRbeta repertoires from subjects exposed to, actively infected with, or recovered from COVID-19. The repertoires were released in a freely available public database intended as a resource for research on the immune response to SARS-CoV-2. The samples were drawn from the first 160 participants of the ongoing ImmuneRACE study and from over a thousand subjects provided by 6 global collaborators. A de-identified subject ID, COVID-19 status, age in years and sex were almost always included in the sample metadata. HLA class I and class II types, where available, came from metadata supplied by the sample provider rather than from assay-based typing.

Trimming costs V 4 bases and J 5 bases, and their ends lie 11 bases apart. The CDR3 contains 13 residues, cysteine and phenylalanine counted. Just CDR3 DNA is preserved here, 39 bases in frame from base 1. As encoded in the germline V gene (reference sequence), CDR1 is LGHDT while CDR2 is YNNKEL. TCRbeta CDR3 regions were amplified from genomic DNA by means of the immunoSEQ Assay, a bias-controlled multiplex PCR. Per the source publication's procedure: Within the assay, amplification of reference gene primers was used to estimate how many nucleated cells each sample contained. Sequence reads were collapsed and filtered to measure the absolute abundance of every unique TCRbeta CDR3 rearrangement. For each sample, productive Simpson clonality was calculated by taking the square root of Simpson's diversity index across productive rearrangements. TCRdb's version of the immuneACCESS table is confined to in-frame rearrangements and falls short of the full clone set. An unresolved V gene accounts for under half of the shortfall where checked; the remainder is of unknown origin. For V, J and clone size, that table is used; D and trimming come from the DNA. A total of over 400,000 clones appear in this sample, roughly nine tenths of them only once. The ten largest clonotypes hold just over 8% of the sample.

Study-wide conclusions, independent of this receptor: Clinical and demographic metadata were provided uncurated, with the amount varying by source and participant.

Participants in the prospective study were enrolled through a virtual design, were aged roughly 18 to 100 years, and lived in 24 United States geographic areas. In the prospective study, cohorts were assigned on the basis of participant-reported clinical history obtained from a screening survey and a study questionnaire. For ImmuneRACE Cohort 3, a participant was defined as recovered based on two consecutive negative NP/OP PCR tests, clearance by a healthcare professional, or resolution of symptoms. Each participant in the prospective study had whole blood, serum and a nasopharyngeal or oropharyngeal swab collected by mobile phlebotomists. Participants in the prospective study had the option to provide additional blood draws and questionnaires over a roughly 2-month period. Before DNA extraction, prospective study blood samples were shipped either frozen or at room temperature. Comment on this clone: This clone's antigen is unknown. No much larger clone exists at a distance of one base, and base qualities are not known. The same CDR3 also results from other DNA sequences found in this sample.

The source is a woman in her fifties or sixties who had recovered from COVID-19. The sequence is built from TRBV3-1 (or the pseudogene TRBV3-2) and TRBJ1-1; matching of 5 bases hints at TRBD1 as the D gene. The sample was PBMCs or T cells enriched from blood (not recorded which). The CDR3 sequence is CASSLRGGTEAFF. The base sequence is TGTGCCAGCAGCCTAAGGGGAGGGACTGAAGCTTTCTTT.